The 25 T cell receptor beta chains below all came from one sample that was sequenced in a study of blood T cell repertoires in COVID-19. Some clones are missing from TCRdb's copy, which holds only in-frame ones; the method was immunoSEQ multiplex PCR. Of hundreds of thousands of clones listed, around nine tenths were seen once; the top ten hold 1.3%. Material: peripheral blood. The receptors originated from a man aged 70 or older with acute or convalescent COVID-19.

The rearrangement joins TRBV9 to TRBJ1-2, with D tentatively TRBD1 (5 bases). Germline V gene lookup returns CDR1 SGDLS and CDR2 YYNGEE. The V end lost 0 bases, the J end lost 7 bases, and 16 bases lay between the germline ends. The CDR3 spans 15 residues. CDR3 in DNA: TGTGCCAGCAGCGTAGGCGCCAGGGAGGCGTCTGGCTACACCTTC. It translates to CASSVGAREASGYTF.

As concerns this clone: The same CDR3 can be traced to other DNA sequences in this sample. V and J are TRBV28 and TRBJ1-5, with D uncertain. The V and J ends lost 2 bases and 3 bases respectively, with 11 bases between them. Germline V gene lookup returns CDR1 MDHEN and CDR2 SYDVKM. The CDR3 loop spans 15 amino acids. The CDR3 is CASSLPDRDNQPQHF. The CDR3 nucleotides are TGTGCCAGCAGTTTACCCGATCGAGACAATCAGCCCCAGCATTTT.

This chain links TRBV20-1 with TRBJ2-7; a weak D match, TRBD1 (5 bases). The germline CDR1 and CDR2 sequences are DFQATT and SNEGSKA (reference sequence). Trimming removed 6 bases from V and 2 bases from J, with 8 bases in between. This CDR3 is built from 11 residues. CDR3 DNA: TGCAGTGCCCAGGGCCCCTACGAGCAGTACTTC. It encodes CSAQGPYEQYF.

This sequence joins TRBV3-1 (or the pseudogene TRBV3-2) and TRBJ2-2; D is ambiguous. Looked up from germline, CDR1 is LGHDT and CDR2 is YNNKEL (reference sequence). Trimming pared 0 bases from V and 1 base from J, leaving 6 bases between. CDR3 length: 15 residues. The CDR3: CASSQETLNTGELFF. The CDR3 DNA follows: TGTGCCAGCAGCCAAGAGACACTGAACACCGGGGAGCTGTTTTTT.

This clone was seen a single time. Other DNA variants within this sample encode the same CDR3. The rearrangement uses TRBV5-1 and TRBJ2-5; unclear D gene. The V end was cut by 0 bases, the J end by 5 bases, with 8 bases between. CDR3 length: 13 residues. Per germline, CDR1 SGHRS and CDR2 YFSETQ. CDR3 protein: CASSLGLRETQYF. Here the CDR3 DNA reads TGCGCCAGCAGCTTGGGCCTCCGGGAGACCCAGTACTTC.

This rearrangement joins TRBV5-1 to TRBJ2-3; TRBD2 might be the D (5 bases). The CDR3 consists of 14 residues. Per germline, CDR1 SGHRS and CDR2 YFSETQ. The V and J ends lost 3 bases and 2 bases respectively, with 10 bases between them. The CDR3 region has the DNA TGCGCCAGCAGCTCCGGCGGGTTCACAGATACGCAGTATTTT. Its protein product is CASSSGGFTDTQYF. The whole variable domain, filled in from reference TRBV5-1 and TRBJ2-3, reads KAGVTQTPRYLIKTRGQQVTLSCSPISGHRSVSWYQQTPGQGLQFLFEYFSETQRNKGNFPGRFSGRQFSNSRSEMNVSTLELGDSALYLCASSSGGFTDTQYFGPGTRLTVL.

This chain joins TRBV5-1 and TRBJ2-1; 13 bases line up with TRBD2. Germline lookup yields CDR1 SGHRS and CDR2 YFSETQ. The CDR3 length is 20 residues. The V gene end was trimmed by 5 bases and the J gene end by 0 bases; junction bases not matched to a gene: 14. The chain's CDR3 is CASRTHRGLAGEASYNEQFF. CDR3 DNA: TGCGCCAGCAGAACCCATAGAGGACTAGCGGGGGAGGCCTCCTACAATGAGCAGTTCTTC.

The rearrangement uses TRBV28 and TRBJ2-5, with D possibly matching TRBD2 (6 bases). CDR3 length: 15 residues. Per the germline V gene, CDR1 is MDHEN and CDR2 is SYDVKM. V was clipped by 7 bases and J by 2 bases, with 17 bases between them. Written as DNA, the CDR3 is TGTGCCAGCAATTCTGCGGGACTTATGCAAGAGACCCAGTACTTC. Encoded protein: CASNSAGLMQETQYF.

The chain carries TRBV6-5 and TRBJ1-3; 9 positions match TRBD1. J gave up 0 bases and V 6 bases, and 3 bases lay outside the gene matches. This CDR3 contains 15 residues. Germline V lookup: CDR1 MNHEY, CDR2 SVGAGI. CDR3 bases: TGTGCCAGCAGGGACAGGGGAGGCTCTGGAAACACCATATATTTT. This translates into CASRDRGGSGNTIYF.

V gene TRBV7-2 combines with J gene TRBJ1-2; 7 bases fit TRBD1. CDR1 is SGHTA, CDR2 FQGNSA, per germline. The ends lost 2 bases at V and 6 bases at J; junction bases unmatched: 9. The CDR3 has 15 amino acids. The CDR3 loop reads CASSLPGTAINGYTF. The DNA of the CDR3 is TGTGCCAGCAGCTTACCTGGGACAGCTATCAATGGCTACACCTTC.

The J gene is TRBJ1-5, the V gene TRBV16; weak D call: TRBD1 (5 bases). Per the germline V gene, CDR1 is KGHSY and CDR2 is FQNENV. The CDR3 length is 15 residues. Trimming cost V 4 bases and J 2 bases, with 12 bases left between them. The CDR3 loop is CASSLSLGGNQPQHF. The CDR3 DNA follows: TGTGCCAGCAGCCTGTCTCTAGGGGGCAATCAGCCCCAGCATTTT.

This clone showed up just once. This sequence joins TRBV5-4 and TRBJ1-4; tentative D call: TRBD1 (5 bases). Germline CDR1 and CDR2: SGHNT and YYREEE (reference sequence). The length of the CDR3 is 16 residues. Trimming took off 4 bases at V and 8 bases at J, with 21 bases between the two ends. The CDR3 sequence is CASSLGGDGRSEKLFF. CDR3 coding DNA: TGTGCCAGCAGCCTTGGGGGGGACGGGAGAAGCGAAAAACTGTTTTTT.

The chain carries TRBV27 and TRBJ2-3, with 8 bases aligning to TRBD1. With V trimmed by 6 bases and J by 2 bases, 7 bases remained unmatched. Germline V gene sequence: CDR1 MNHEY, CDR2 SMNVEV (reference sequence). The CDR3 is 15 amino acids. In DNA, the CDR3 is TGTGCCAGCAGCCAGACAGGGGTGGACACAGATACGCAGTATTTT. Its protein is CASSQTGVDTDTQYF.

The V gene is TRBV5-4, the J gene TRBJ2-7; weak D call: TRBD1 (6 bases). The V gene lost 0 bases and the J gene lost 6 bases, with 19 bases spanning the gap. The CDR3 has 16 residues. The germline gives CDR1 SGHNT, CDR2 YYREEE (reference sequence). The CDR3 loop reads CASSLASGTSNSEQYF. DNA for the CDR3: TGTGCCAGCAGCTTGGCATCAGGGACATCGAACAGCGAGCAGTACTTC.

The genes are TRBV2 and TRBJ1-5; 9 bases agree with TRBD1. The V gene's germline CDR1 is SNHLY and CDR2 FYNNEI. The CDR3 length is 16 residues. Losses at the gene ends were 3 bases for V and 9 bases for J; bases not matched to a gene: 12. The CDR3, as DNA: TGTGCCAGCAGTGATGAAACAGGGGGCGTTTTGGTGCCCCAGCATTTT. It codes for CASSDETGGVLVPQHF.

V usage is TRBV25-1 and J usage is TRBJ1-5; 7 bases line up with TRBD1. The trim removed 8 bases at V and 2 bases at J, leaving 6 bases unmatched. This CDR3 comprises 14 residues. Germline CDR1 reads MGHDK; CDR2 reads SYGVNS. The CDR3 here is CASRETGRNQPQHF. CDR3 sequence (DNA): TGTGCCAGCCGAGAGACAGGGCGCAATCAGCCCCAGCATTTT.

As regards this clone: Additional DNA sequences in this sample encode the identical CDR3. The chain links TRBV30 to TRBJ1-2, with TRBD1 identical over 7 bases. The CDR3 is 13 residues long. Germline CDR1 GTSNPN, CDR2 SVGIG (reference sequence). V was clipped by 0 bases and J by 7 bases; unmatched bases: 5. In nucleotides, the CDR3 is TGTGCCTGGAGTGTTCAGGCAGGGGGTGGCTACACCTTC. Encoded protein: CAWSVQAGGGYTF.

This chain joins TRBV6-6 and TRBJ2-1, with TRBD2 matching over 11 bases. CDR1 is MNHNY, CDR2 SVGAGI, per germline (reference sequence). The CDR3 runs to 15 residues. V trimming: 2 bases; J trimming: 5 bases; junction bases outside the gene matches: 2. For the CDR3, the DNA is TGTGCCAGCAGTTACGGGACTAGCGGAAACAATGAGCAGTTCTTC. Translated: CASSYGTSGNNEQFF.

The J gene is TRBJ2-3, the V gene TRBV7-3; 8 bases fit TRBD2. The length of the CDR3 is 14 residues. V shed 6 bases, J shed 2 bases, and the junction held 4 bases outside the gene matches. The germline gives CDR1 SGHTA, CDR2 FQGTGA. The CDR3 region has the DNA TGTGCCAGCAGGGCGGGGGGCTTCACAGATACGCAGTATTTT. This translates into CASRAGGFTDTQYF.

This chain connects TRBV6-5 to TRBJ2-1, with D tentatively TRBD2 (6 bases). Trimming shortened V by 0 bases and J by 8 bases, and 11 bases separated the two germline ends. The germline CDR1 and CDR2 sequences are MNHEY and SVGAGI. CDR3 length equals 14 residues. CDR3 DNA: TGTGCCAGCAGTTACTCGATGGGGGGTTATGAGCAGTTCTTC. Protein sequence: CASSYSMGGYEQFF.

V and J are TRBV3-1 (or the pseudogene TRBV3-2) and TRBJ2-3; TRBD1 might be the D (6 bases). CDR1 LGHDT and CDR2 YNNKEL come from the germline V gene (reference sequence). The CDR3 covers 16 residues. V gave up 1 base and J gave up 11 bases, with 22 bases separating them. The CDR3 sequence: CASSQGNRAGQIKQYF. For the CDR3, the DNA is TGTGCCAGCAGCCAAGGGAATAGGGCAGGACAGATAAAGCAGTATTTT.

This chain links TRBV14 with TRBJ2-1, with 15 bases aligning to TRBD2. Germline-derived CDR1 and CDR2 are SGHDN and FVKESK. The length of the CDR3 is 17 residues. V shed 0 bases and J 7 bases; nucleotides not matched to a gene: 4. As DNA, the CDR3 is TGTGCCAGCAGCCAAGAGGGACTAGCGGGAGGTCGGAATGAGCAGTTCTTC. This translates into CASSQEGLAGGRNEQFF.

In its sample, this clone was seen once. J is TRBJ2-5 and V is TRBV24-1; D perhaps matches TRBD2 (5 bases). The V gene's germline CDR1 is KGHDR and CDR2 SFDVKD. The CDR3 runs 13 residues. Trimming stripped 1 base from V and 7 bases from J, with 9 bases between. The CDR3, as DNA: TGTGCCACCAGTGATTTCTCCAGCGGGACCCAGTACTTC. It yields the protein CATSDFSSGTQYF.

As DNA, the CDR3 is TGTGCCAGCAGCTTGGCCGGGGTATCGAACACTGAAGCTTTCTTT. This translates into CASSLAGVSNTEAFF. V gene TRBV5-5 combines with J gene TRBJ1-1, with unresolved D. CDR1 SGHKS and CDR2 YYEKEE come from the germline V gene (reference sequence). CDR3 length equals 15 residues. V lost 0 bases and J lost 1, with 10 bases in between.

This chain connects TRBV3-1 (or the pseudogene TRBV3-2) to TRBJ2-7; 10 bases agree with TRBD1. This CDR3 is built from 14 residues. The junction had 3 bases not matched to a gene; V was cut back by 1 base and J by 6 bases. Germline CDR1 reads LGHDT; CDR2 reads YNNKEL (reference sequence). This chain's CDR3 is CASSQAGTGAEQYF. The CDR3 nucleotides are TGTGCCAGCAGCCAAGCCGGGACAGGGGCCGAGCAGTACTTC.